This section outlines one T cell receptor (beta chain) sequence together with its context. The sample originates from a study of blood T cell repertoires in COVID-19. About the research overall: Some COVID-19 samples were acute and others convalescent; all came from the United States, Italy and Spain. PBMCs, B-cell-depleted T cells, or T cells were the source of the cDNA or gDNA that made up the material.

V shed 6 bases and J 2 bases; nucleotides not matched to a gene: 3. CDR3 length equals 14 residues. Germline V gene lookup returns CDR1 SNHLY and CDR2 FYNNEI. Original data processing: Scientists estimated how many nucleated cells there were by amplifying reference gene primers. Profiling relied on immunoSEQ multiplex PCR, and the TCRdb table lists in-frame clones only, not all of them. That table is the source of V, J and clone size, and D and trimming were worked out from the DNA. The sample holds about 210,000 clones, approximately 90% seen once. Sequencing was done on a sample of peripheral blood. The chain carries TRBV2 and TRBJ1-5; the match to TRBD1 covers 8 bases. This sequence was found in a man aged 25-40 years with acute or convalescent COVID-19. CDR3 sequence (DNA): TGTGCCAGCAGCCCGGACAGGGGCAATCAGCCCCAGCATTTT. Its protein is CASSPDRGNQPQHF. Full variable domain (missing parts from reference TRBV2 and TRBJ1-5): EPEVTQTPSHQVTQMGQEVILRCVPISNHLYFYWYRQILGQKVEFLVSFYNNEISEKSEIFDDQFSVERPDGSNFTLKIRSTKLEDSAMYFCASSPDRGNQPQHFGDGTRLSIL.